Shown below are 29 T cell receptor beta chains from a single sample sequenced in a study of cytomegalovirus exposure and HLA in healthy donors. Primers: 60 Vbeta forward and 13 Jbeta reverse. Libraries were prepared by immunoSEQ multiplex PCR; TCRdb keeps only in-frame clonotypes and omits some of them. The data show 69,000 or so clones, about three quarters seen once. Input material: PBMCs. The receptors here all came from a man younger than 35 in good health and CMV-seronegative.

This clone has just a few counts. The chain has TRBV4-3 and TRBJ1-3, with D hard to call. The V and J ends lost 4 bases and 3 bases respectively, with 13 bases between them. Germline V gene sequence: CDR1 LGHNA, CDR2 YSLEER. This CDR3 comprises 15 residues. The CDR3 nucleotides read TGCGCCAGCAGCCCGGGTTCCGGGTTTGGAAACACCATATATTTT. Its protein is CASSPGSGFGNTIYF.

The chain links TRBV2 to TRBJ1-2, with D tentatively TRBD1 (5 bases). CDR1 SNHLY and CDR2 FYNNEI come from the germline V gene. CDR3 size: 16 residues. V was clipped by 2 bases and J by 4 bases, with 17 bases between them. CDR3 nucleotide sequence: TGTGCCAGCAGTGAATCTTTGACCAGGGTCAGCTATGGCTACACCTTC. Residues: CASSESLTRVSYGYTF.

V is TRBV7-2 and J is TRBJ2-5, with a tentative D call TRBD2 (5 bases). The CDR3 loop spans 16 amino acids. Trimming left V 2 bases short and J 4 bases short, with 17 bases between. Germline CDR1 SGHTA, CDR2 FQGNSA. The CDR3 sequence is CASSLRSAGGGETQYF. CDR3 bases: TGTGCCAGCAGCTTAAGGTCGGCGGGCGGAGGAGAGACCCAGTACTTC.

The genes are TRBV7-2 and TRBJ2-1; 8 bases are shared with TRBD2. V lost 4 bases to trimming and J lost 6 bases; unmatched junction nucleotides: 11. The CDR3 runs to 16 residues. From germline, CDR1 is SGHTA and CDR2 FQGNSA. The CDR3 DNA reads as TGTGCCAGCAGCTGGGCCAGCGCGGGGGGATTCAATGAGCAGTTCTTC. Translating gives CASSWASAGGFNEQFF.

The V call is TRBV29-1, the J call TRBJ1-2; D might be TRBD1 (6 bases). V lost 4 bases and J lost 7, with 16 bases in between. The CDR3 runs to 13 residues. Per the germline V gene, CDR1 is SQVTM and CDR2 is ANQGSEA. Here the CDR3 DNA reads TGCAGCGTTGCCCTTAACAGGGAATCTGGCTACACCTTC. Its protein product is CSVALNRESGYTF.

Only a few counts were recorded for this clone. The V call is TRBV2, the J call TRBJ2-2; 10 nucleotides align to TRBD1. The CDR3 spans 14 residues. From germline, CDR1 is SNHLY and CDR2 FYNNEI. Unmatched junction bases numbered 5, after V lost 9 bases and J lost 4 bases. The CDR3 loop is CARTGGAGTGELFF. CDR3 coding DNA: TGTGCCAGGACAGGGGGCGCTGGCACCGGGGAGCTGTTTTTT.

This chain uses TRBV7-3 with TRBJ2-7, with 12 bases matching TRBD1. Germline lookup yields CDR1 SGHTA and CDR2 FQGTGA. The V gene end was trimmed by 5 bases and the J gene end by 1 base; junction bases not matched to a gene: 6. The CDR3 is made up of 16 amino acids. The CDR3 DNA reads as TGTGCCAGCAGCACCTCGGGACAGGGGGCTTCCTACGAGCAGTACGTC. It specifies CASSTSGQGASYEQYV.

This clone was found a few times. The gene calls are TRBV7-6 and TRBJ2-7; a weak D match, TRBD1 (6 bases). This CDR3 comprises 13 residues. Between the trimmed V and J ends, which lost 1 base and 9 bases, there was a span of 13 bases. From germline, CDR1 is SGHVS and CDR2 FNYEAQ. CDR3 DNA: TGTGCCAGCAGCTTAGAATACCAAGGGGGGCAGTACTTC. Its translation: CASSLEYQGGQYF.

The rearrangement links TRBV28 to TRBJ2-5, with 9 bases identical to TRBD1. The assigned J gene may be wrong: the sequence end matches TRBJ2-7 better. CDR3 size: 16 residues. Germline CDR1 MDHEN, CDR2 SYDVKM. CDR3 in DNA: TGTGCCAGCACCAAAGATAGGGACAGGGTCTCCTACGAGCAGTACTTC. Translated: CASTKDRDRVSYEQYF.

This clone appeared a single time. The chain is built from TRBV27 and TRBJ1-2, with 9 bases aligning to TRBD1. Trimming removed 3 bases from V and 8 bases from J; junction bases left unmatched: 7. The V gene's germline CDR1 is MNHEY and CDR2 SMNVEV (reference sequence). CDR3 size: 14 residues. In nucleotides, the CDR3 is TGTGCCAGCAGTTTGGTTCGACAGGGGGGAGGCTACACCTTC. Protein: CASSLVRQGGGYTF.

This chain joins TRBV14 and TRBJ2-5; D is perhaps TRBD1 (6 bases). Germline V gene data show CDR1 as SGHDN and CDR2 as FVKESK. Trimming left V 2 bases short and J 1 base short, with 14 bases between. The CDR3 is 16 residues long. CDR3 nucleotides: TGTGCCAGCAGCCAAATTCTCTCAGGGGTCCAAGAGACCCAGTACTTC. Translated, it gives CASSQILSGVQETQYF.

The V call is TRBV4-3, the J call TRBJ1-2; a weak D match, TRBD1 (6 bases). The CDR3 spans 15 residues. V was trimmed by 0 bases and J by 3 bases, leaving 11 bases between them. From germline, CDR1 is LGHNA and CDR2 YSLEER. The DNA of the CDR3 is TGCGCCAGCAGCCAAGACAGGGGCGTCTACTATGGCTACACCTTC. Translation: CASSQDRGVYYGYTF.

The chain links TRBV7-9 to TRBJ2-1; the D gene is possibly TRBD2 (6 bases). Germline loops: CDR1 SEHNR, CDR2 FQNEAQ (reference sequence). V lost 5 bases to trimming and J lost 2 bases, with 10 bases between them. This CDR3 is 14 amino acids long. CDR3 DNA: TGTGCCAGCAGCCCAGGGACTGCCTACAATGAGCAGTTCTTC. It is translated as CASSPGTAYNEQFF.

This clone was counted only a few times. The chain joins TRBV5-6 to TRBJ1-2; the D gene is possibly TRBD1 (6 bases). This CDR3 region has 13 residues. With 3 bases removed from V and 7 bases from J, the gap between germline ends came to 13 bases. The V gene's germline CDR1 is SGHDT and CDR2 YYEEEE. CDR3 DNA: TGTGCCAGCAGCTCTGCCAGGGGCGGTGGCTACACCTTC. Translating gives CASSSARGGGYTF.

The chain is built from TRBV7-6 and TRBJ2-2; D is possibly TRBD2 (6 bases). V lost 2 bases, J lost 1 base, and 11 bases lay in between. CDR1 is SGHVS, CDR2 FNYEAQ, per germline. The CDR3 runs to 16 residues. CDR3 sequence: CASSLWVAENTGELFF. CDR3 bases: TGTGCCAGCAGCTTATGGGTAGCGGAGAACACCGGGGAGCTGTTTTTT.

V gene TRBV2 combines with J gene TRBJ2-1, with 9 bases fitting TRBD2. The trim removed 2 bases at V and 6 bases at J, leaving 8 bases unmatched. This CDR3 region has 16 residues. Germline CDR1 SNHLY, CDR2 FYNNEI. The CDR3 is CASSEFGGTSLNEQFF. The CDR3 nucleotides read TGTGCCAGCAGTGAATTTGGAGGGACTAGCCTCAATGAGCAGTTCTTC.

J is TRBJ1-3 and V is TRBV14; no definite D call. In germline, CDR1 is SGHDN, CDR2 FVKESK. Trimming took 1 base from V and 0 from J, leaving 10 bases between them. This CDR3 spans 16 amino acids. CDR3 protein: CASSQVNIISGNTIYF. The CDR3 DNA is TGTGCCAGCAGCCAAGTGAACATTATCTCTGGAAACACCATATATTTT.

The chain links TRBV27 to TRBJ2-2, with D uncertain. Trimming pared 6 bases from V and 7 bases from J, leaving 12 bases between. Germline values: CDR1 MNHEY, CDR2 SMNVEV (reference sequence). The CDR3 has 13 amino acids. The CDR3 bases are TGTGCCAGCAGCCCCCGGGTCTACGGGGAGCTGTTTTTT. Translating it yields CASSPRVYGELFF.

The V gene is TRBV2, the J gene TRBJ1-3, with 10 positions matching TRBD1. CDR3 length: 17 amino acids. Per germline, CDR1 SNHLY and CDR2 FYNNEI. The trim removed 4 bases at V and 0 bases at J, leaving 6 bases unmatched. CDR3 coding DNA: TGTGCCAGCAGTGGTCCGGGACAGGGGACCTCTGGAAACACCATATATTTT. Translation gives CASSGPGQGTSGNTIYF.

This chain connects TRBV2 to TRBJ1-6; D might be TRBD1 (6 bases). CDR1 and CDR2 (germline): SNHLY, FYNNEI. Trimming shortened V by 4 bases and J by 13 bases, and 11 bases separated the two germline ends. This CDR3 has 12 residues. DNA of the CDR3: TGTGCCAGCAGTGTTCAGGGGCCTCCCCTCCACTTT. This encodes CASSVQGPPLHF.

The chain combines TRBV30 with TRBJ2-1; possibly TRBD2 for D (5 bases). Germline CDR1 GTSNPN, CDR2 SVGIG (reference sequence). Trimming took 0 bases from V and 0 from J, leaving 12 bases between them. The length of the CDR3 is 16 residues. The CDR3 loop is CAWSVGRGTSYNEQFF. The CDR3 region has the DNA TGTGCCTGGAGTGTAGGACGGGGAACCTCCTACAATGAGCAGTTCTTC.

The V call is TRBV2, the J call TRBJ2-5; TRBD1 agrees at 9 bases. The J call could be wrong; TRBJ2-7 is a better fit for the DNA end. Germline V gene data show CDR1 as SNHLY and CDR2 as FYNNEI. The CDR3 length is 17 residues. The CDR3 region is CASSEIPLGTGFYEQYF. DNA for the CDR3: TGTGCCAGCAGTGAAATTCCTCTTGGGACAGGGTTTTACGAGCAGTACTTC.

The chain combines TRBV7-8 with TRBJ2-5; 7 bases align to TRBD1. CDR3 length: 19 residues. V trimming: 5 bases; J trimming: 2 bases; junction bases outside the gene matches: 20. CDR1 and CDR2 from the germline V gene are SGHVS and FQNEAQ. DNA of the CDR3: TGTGCCAGCAGCGGGCGACAGGGCAGCTCTACCTGGTCTCAAGAGACCCAGTACTTC. It codes for CASSGRQGSSTWSQETQYF.

The rearrangement uses TRBV19 and TRBJ2-5, with 7 bases that match TRBD1. After removal of 5 bases from V and 1 base from J, the junction contained 7 bases not matched to a gene. Germline loops: CDR1 LNHDA, CDR2 SQIVND (reference sequence). The CDR3 is made up of 15 amino acids. The CDR3 coding sequence is TGTGCCAGTAGTTCTCCCGGGACAGCCCAAGAGACCCAGTACTTC. It specifies CASSSPGTAQETQYF.

This chain joins TRBV7-9 and TRBJ1-3; D uncertain. The V end lost 1 base, the J end lost 0 bases, and 7 bases lay between the germline ends. The germline CDR1 and CDR2 sequences are SEHNR and FQNEAQ (reference sequence). The CDR3 length is 15 residues. CDR3 protein: CASSLDGSSGNTIYF. DNA for the CDR3: TGTGCCAGCAGCTTAGATGGTAGCTCTGGAAACACCATATATTTT.

This chain connects TRBV27 to TRBJ1-2, with D possibly TRBD1 on 5 matching bases. The CDR3 has 14 residues. V was pared by 6 bases and J by 2 bases, with 13 bases between. Germline V gene sequence: CDR1 MNHEY, CDR2 SMNVEV (reference sequence). This chain's CDR3 is CASRPQGLNYGYTF. The DNA for the CDR3 is TGTGCCAGCAGGCCCCAGGGCTTGAACTATGGCTACACCTTC.

The rearrangement joins TRBV5-6 to TRBJ2-2; D may be TRBD1 (5 bases). The germline gives CDR1 SGHDT, CDR2 YYEEEE. V was clipped by 4 bases and J by 2 bases, with 18 bases between them. The CDR3 has 17 residues. The CDR3 region has the DNA TGTGCCAGCAGCCTATACCGGGCAGGGCCTAACACCGGGGAGCTGTTTTTT. Its protein is CASSLYRAGPNTGELFF. Full variable domain (outside the CDR3, taken from reference TRBV5-6 and TRBJ2-2): DAGVTQSPTHLIKTRGQQVTLRCSPKSGHDTVSWYQQALGQGPQFIFQYYEEEERQRGNFPDRFSGHQFPNYSSELNVNALLLGDSALYLCASSLYRAGPNTGELFFGEGSRLTVL.

The V call is TRBV7-6, the J call TRBJ2-7; a weak D match, TRBD2 (5 bases). The CDR3 extends over 14 amino acids. Germline CDR1 reads SGHVS; CDR2 reads FNYEAQ. Between the trimmed V and J ends, which lost 1 base and 0 bases, there was a span of 7 bases. CDR3 region: CASSLVRDSYEQYF. In nucleotides, the CDR3 is TGTGCCAGCAGCTTAGTCCGGGACTCCTACGAGCAGTACTTC.

The chain is built from TRBV11-2 and TRBJ1-1; D is perhaps TRBD1 (5 bases). The CDR3 is made up of 15 amino acids. V was pared by 5 bases and J by 1 base, with 14 bases between. The germline V gene encodes CDR1 SGHAT and CDR2 FQNNGV. CDR3 loop: CASSTFDSPNTEAFF. The CDR3 region has the DNA TGTGCCAGCAGCACATTTGACAGCCCGAACACTGAAGCTTTCTTT.